What follows describes a single T cell receptor (beta chain). There is no known antigen for this receptor. Per-base quality was not reported, and no clone a single base away is much larger than it. Including cysteine and phenylalanine, the CDR3 has 14 amino acids. Of all the DNA, just the CDR3 is kept, 42 bases in frame from base 1. Ends trimmed: V by 4 bases, J by 5 bases; bases unmatched to a gene: 5. From the germline V gene (reference sequence), CDR1 is LGHDT and CDR2 is YNNKEL. This sample is drawn from a study of blood T cell repertoires in COVID-19 (TCRdb year 2020). As for the study more broadly: Samples from collaborators originated in the United States, Italy and Spain and spanned both the acute and convalescent phases of COVID-19. The prospective study material was composed of cDNA or gDNA derived from T cells, B-cell-depleted T cells, or PBMCs. Deeply sampled blood TCRbeta repertoires from subjects exposed to, actively infected with, or recovered from COVID-19 were included in the dataset. A freely available public database, intended as a resource for researchers studying the immune response to SARS-CoV-2, is where the repertoires were released. The samples were drawn from two sources: the first 160 participants of the ongoing ImmuneRACE study, and about 1,300 subjects contributed by 6 global collaborators. A de-identified subject ID, COVID-19 status, age in years and sex were almost always included in the sample metadata. Where available, HLA class I and class II types were obtained from metadata supplied by the sample provider rather than from assay-based typing. Beyond this particular receptor, the publication reports: How much clinical and demographic metadata was included differed by source and by participant, and the metadata was provided uncurated.

In the prospective study, participants were roughly 18 to 100 years old, resided in fewer than 25 geographic areas of the United States, and were enrolled through a virtual design. In the prospective study, cohorts were assigned on the basis of participant-reported clinical history obtained from a screening survey and a study questionnaire. Recovered participants in ImmuneRACE Cohort 3 were defined as having two consecutive negative NP/OP PCR tests, clearance from a healthcare professional, or resolution of symptoms. In the prospective study, mobile phlebotomists collected whole blood, serum and a nasopharyngeal or oropharyngeal swab from each participant. Participants in the prospective study had the option to provide additional blood draws and questionnaires over an approximately 2-month period. Prospective study blood samples were shipped either frozen or at room temperature before DNA extraction.

TCRbeta CDR3 regions were amplified from genomic DNA by means of the immunoSEQ Assay, a bias-controlled multiplex PCR. The original methods were these. Within the assay, amplification of reference gene primers was used to estimate how many nucleated cells each sample contained. Sequence reads were collapsed and filtered to measure the absolute abundance of every unique TCRbeta CDR3 rearrangement. For each sample, productive Simpson clonality was calculated by taking the square root of Simpson's diversity index across productive rearrangements. TCRdb mirrors the immuneACCESS table, restricted to in-frame sequences. Some clones are absent from its copies; in checked studies, under half trace to an unresolved V gene, and the reason for the others is unknown. From that table come the V and J calls and clone size; the DNA was used to work out D and trimming. The sample yields some 490,000 clones; 70% to 90% were counted once. The ten biggest clones cover 6.5% to 8.5% of the sample.

The TCR originated in an older woman who had recovered from COVID-19. The receptor chain draws on TRBV3-1 (or the pseudogene TRBV3-2) and TRBJ1-1, with TRBD1 matching 9 junction bases. Source material: PBMCs or T cells enriched from blood (not recorded which). The CDR3 region: CASSPGTGSTEAFF. The DNA reads TGTGCCAGCAGCCCCGGGACAGGGAGTACTGAAGCTTTCTTT.